Presented here are 13 T cell receptor beta chains from one specimen sequenced in a study of blood T cell repertoires in COVID-19. The method was immunoSEQ multiplex PCR; TCRdb's version includes in-frame clones alone and lacks a portion of them. This table holds roughly 60,000 clones, roughly 72% found once. Sequencing was done on a sample of peripheral blood. These receptors all come from a woman aged 70-85 years with COVID-19, enrolled during active disease.

This clone was counted a single time. The rearrangement joins TRBV5-1 to TRBJ1-4, with 7 bases identical to TRBD1. Trimming at V came to 0 bases and at J to 4 bases, leaving 3 bases not matched to a gene. The germline V gene encodes CDR1 SGHRS and CDR2 YFSETQ. The CDR3 is 15 amino acids. This CDR3 is CASSLDRGLNEKLFF. DNA of the CDR3: TGCGCCAGCAGCTTGGATAGGGGGCTTAATGAAAAACTGTTTTTT.

V and J are TRBV27 and TRBJ1-2, with D uncertain. Per the germline V gene, CDR1 is MNHEY and CDR2 is SMNVEV (reference sequence). V was cut by 4 bases and J by 4 bases, with 16 bases left in between. The CDR3 length is 15 residues. CDR3 sequence: CASSSVSRVGYGYTF. The CDR3 nucleotides read TGTGCCAGCAGTTCCGTCTCGCGAGTCGGCTATGGCTACACCTTC.

The chain couples TRBV7-2 to TRBJ1-2, with TRBD1 matching 7 bases. The germline gives CDR1 SGHTA, CDR2 FQGNSA. Trimming took 6 bases from V and 12 from J; bases not matched to a gene: 10. This CDR3 has 12 amino acids. The CDR3 reads CASRKIGTEHTF. The CDR3 nucleotides read TGTGCCAGCAGGAAGATCGGGACAGAGCACACCTTC.

V gene TRBV11-3 combines with J gene TRBJ1-2; D uncertain. CDR1 is SGHNT, CDR2 YENEEA, per germline. The V and J ends lost 1 base and 2 bases respectively, with 2 bases between them. This CDR3 contains 12 residues. The CDR3 protein is CASSLANYGYTF. As DNA, the CDR3 is TGTGCCAGCAGCTTAGCAAACTATGGCTACACCTTC.

The chain uses TRBV12-3 or TRBV12-4 and TRBJ2-2; D is perhaps TRBD2 (6 bases). The CDR3 is 13 amino acids. The V end was cut by 3 bases, the J end by 6 bases, with 8 bases between. This CDR3 reads CASSFGSPGELFF. CDR3 in DNA: TGTGCCAGCAGTTTCGGGAGCCCCGGGGAGCTGTTTTTT.

The J gene is TRBJ2-3, the V gene TRBV5-1; a possible D gene is TRBD2 (7 bases). Germline-derived CDR1 and CDR2 are SGHRS and YFSETQ. Trimming stripped 0 bases from V and 3 bases from J, with 8 bases between. The CDR3 extends over 14 amino acids. The CDR3 loop reads CASSLEGGTDTQYF. The CDR3 DNA sequence: TGCGCCAGCAGCTTGGAGGGGGGGACAGATACGCAGTATTTT.

The chain joins TRBV7-8 to TRBJ1-5; 10 bases line up with TRBD1. Looked up from germline, CDR1 is SGHVS and CDR2 is FQNEAQ. Losses at the gene ends were 1 base for V and 1 base for J; bases not matched to a gene: 10. The CDR3 extends over 19 amino acids. The CDR3 DNA follows: TGTGCCAGCAGCTTAGATCCCCGACAGGGGGCGCGAAGCAATCAGCCCCAGCATTTT. Its protein is CASSLDPRQGARSNQPQHF.

The V and J genes are TRBV4-3 and TRBJ2-3, with 8 bases aligning to TRBD2. The CDR3 is 17 amino acids. V lost 0 bases and J lost 1; bases outside the gene matches: 6. Germline assignment: CDR1 LGHNA and CDR2 YSLEER. The CDR3 is CASSQDQGAGGTDTQYF. DNA of the CDR3: TGCGCCAGCAGCCAAGATCAGGGAGCGGGAGGCACAGATACGCAGTATTTT.

The chain uses TRBV11-3 and TRBJ1-1; TRBD1 matches at 7 bases. This CDR3 is built from 16 residues. Per the germline V gene, CDR1 is SGHNT and CDR2 is YENEEA. The trim removed 5 bases at V and 1 base at J, leaving 10 bases unmatched. Here the CDR3 reads CASSPGTEATNTEAFF. The CDR3 nucleotides are TGTGCCAGCAGCCCAGGGACAGAAGCCACGAACACTGAAGCTTTCTTT.

The chain uses TRBV28 and TRBJ1-1; tentatively, D is TRBD1 (5 bases). Per the germline V gene, CDR1 is MDHEN and CDR2 is SYDVKM. The CDR3 contains 15 residues. V was pared by 6 bases and J by 0 bases, with 14 bases between. The CDR3 protein is CASRSGGTMNTEAFF. The CDR3 DNA reads TGTGCCAGCAGGAGTGGCGGGACCATGAACACTGAAGCTTTCTTT.

The chain links TRBV6-6 to TRBJ2-1; tentative D call: TRBD2 (5 bases). Trimming shortened V by 2 bases and J by 10 bases, and 9 bases separated the two germline ends. CDR1 MNHNY and CDR2 SVGAGI come from the germline V gene (reference sequence). The CDR3 spans 12 residues. The CDR3 DNA follows: TGTGCCAGCAGTTACGACCCGGGAGAGCAGTTCTTC. As protein: CASSYDPGEQFF.

The V call is TRBV6-5, the J call TRBJ2-1; the match to TRBD2 covers 8 bases. With 0 bases clipped from V and 4 bases from J, the junction kept 5 bases outside the gene matches. The CDR3 has 16 amino acids. The germline gives CDR1 MNHEY, CDR2 SVGAGI. The CDR3 nucleotides are TGTGCCAGCAGTTACTCGATAGCTAGCGGGTACAATGAGCAGTTCTTC. The encoded protein is CASSYSIASGYNEQFF.

This clone showed up just a few times. The J gene is TRBJ2-7, the V gene TRBV6-5; possible D gene TRBD2, 5 bases. Germline V gene data show CDR1 as MNHEY and CDR2 as SVGAGI. The CDR3 spans 10 residues. Trimming cost V 6 bases and J 5 bases, with 5 bases left between them. The chain's CDR3 is CASRGDEQYV. CDR3 bases: TGTGCCAGCAGGGGAGACGAGCAGTACGTC.